A single sample is the source of the 32 T cell receptor beta chains below, sequenced in a study of T cell changes during pregnancy in multiple sclerosis. This table comes from immunoSEQ multiplex PCR, and its TCRdb copy is limited to in-frame clones, with some not included. This table holds about 98,000 clones, about 92% found once. The source was peripheral blood, collected after pregnancy. The receptors shown here come from a female donor in good health, enrolled as a control in a pregnancy study.

V and J are TRBV6-5 and TRBJ2-1, with 10 bases aligning to TRBD1. Germline values: CDR1 MNHEY, CDR2 SVGAGI. This CDR3 is built from 14 residues. Germline trimming cut 5 bases from V and 6 bases from J; bases unmatched to any gene: 4. The CDR3 nucleotides are TGTGCCAGCAGTAGGGACAGGGGCGGCAATGAGCAGTTCTTC. Translating gives CASSRDRGGNEQFF.

The chain is built from TRBV28 and TRBJ1-2; the D gene is possibly TRBD1 (5 bases). Between the trimmed V and J ends, which lost 7 bases and 8 bases, there was a span of 11 bases. The CDR3 is made up of 11 amino acids. From germline, CDR1 is MDHEN and CDR2 SYDVKM. The CDR3 loop is CASNVGVGYTF. The CDR3 DNA follows: TGTGCCAGCAACGTAGGGGTGGGCTACACCTTC.

The chain links TRBV5-1 to TRBJ2-1; a weak D match, TRBD2 (5 bases). The CDR3 has 14 amino acids. Between the trimmed V and J ends, which lost 7 bases and 7 bases, there was a span of 18 bases. Germline V lookup: CDR1 SGHRS, CDR2 YFSETQ. The CDR3 region has the DNA TGCGCCAGCTCCACACTAGAACTCCCAAATGAGCAGTTCTTC. Translating gives CASSTLELPNEQFF. Combining the CDR3 with reference TRBV5-1 and TRBJ2-1 gives the whole variable domain KAGVTQTPRYLIKTRGQQVTLSCSPISGHRSVSWYQQTPGQGLQFLFEYFSETQRNKGNFPGRFSGRQFSNSRSEMNVSTLELGDSALYLCASSTLELPNEQFFGPGTRLTVL.

This chain connects TRBV29-1 to TRBJ1-2, with a possible D match to TRBD1 (5 bases). CDR1 and CDR2 (germline): SQVTM, ANQGSEA. V was clipped by 3 bases and J by 4 bases, with 9 bases between them. This CDR3 has 12 residues. The CDR3 region is CSVDNQGYGYTF. In nucleotides, the CDR3 is TGCAGCGTTGATAACCAGGGCTATGGCTACACCTTC.

The chain links TRBV29-1 to TRBJ2-5; 9 nucleotides agree with TRBD1. Germline-derived CDR1 and CDR2 are SQVTM and ANQGSEA. CDR3 length: 14 residues. V lost 5 bases, J lost 3 bases, and 7 bases stayed unmatched. CDR3 in DNA: TGCAGCGTTCCCCGCTGGACAGGGGAAGAGACCCAGTACTTC. This sequence encodes CSVPRWTGEETQYF. Combining the CDR3 with reference TRBV29-1 and TRBJ2-5 gives the whole variable domain SAVISQKPSRDICQRGTSLTIQCQVDSQVTMMFWYRQQPGQSLTLIATANQGSEATYESGFVIDKFPISRPNLTFSTLTVSNMSPEDSSIYLCSVPRWTGEETQYFGPGTRLLVL.

The chain links TRBV7-6 to TRBJ2-5; D gene ambiguous. The CDR3 sequence is 12 residues long. CDR1 is SGHVS and CDR2 is FNYEAQ in the germline V gene. V shed 3 bases and J shed 5 bases, with 7 bases lying between them. The CDR3 nucleotides read TGTGCCAGCAGCTTCGCAGCGGAGACCCAGTACTTC. The encoded protein is CASSFAAETQYF.

The CDR3: CASSRGGYNQPQHF. The CDR3, as DNA: TGTGCCAGCAGCCGCGGTGGTTACAATCAGCCCCAGCATTTT. This sequence joins TRBV7-9 and TRBJ1-5; D not certain. This CDR3 region has 14 residues. V was pared by 5 bases and J by 3 bases, with 11 bases between. Looked up from germline, CDR1 is SEHNR and CDR2 is FQNEAQ (reference sequence).

The chain couples TRBV11-2 to TRBJ2-5, with D possibly matching TRBD1 (5 bases). The CDR3 contains 12 residues. Germline CDR1 reads SGHAT; CDR2 reads FQNNGV. V was cut by 8 bases and J by 9 bases, with 16 bases left in between. The CDR3 loop is CASRLGLRAQYF. The CDR3 coding sequence is TGTGCCAGCCGGCTAGGCCTCAGGGCCCAGTACTTC.

This chain uses TRBV27 with TRBJ2-3; TRBD2 agrees at 10 bases. V lost 5 bases and J lost 1; bases outside the gene matches: 6. Germline loops: CDR1 MNHEY, CDR2 SMNVEV (reference sequence). The CDR3 extends over 16 amino acids. CDR3 protein: CASSRTLAGRTDTQYF. The CDR3 nucleotides are TGTGCCAGCAGTAGGACACTAGCGGGGCGCACAGATACGCAGTATTTT.

This chain links TRBV7-2 with TRBJ1-3, with no clear D. V was pared by 1 base and J by 0 bases, with 10 bases between. This CDR3 spans 16 amino acids. Germline loops: CDR1 SGHTA, CDR2 FQGNSA. The CDR3 DNA reads TGTGCCAGCAGCTTAGTTTTGGGCCTCTCTGGAAACACCATATATTTT. Amino acids: CASSLVLGLSGNTIYF.

The rearrangement joins TRBV6-5 to TRBJ2-7, with 10 bases fitting TRBD1. The CDR3 extends over 14 amino acids. The J segment lost 4 bases and the V segment lost 5 bases, leaving 5 bases of the junction unmatched. Germline assignment: CDR1 MNHEY and CDR2 SVGAGI. CDR3 DNA sequence: TGTGCCAGCAGTGAGAGACAGGGGGCTTACGAGCAGTACTTC. Amino acids: CASSERQGAYEQYF.

This chain uses TRBV19 with TRBJ1-2; D ambiguous. Germline-derived CDR1 and CDR2 are LNHDA and SQIVND (reference sequence). CDR3 length: 12 amino acids. The germline V and J ends were trimmed by 4 bases and 2 bases, with 5 bases remaining between them. The CDR3 nucleotides are TGTGCCAGTAGTACAGTCAACTATGGCTACACCTTC. Its translation is CASSTVNYGYTF.

The chain recombines TRBV5-4 with TRBJ2-7, with 8 bases identical to TRBD2. The V and J ends lost 4 bases and 2 bases, in that order; junction bases with no gene match: 8. Germline V gene data show CDR1 as SGHNT and CDR2 as YYREEE (reference sequence). The CDR3 spans 15 residues. In DNA, the CDR3 is TGTGCCAGCAGCAGGAGCGGGAGCGCTCCCTACGAGCAGTACTTC. This encodes CASSRSGSAPYEQYF.

The chain carries TRBV6-6 and TRBJ2-7, with D perhaps TRBD2 (5 bases). CDR1 is MNHNY and CDR2 is SVGAGI in the germline V gene (reference sequence). Trimming shortened V by 2 bases and J by 0 bases, and 14 bases separated the two germline ends. This CDR3 is built from 16 residues. The CDR3 DNA sequence: TGTGCCAGCAGTTACCGATTCGGGGTTCCCTCCTACGAGCAGTACTTC. Translating it yields CASSYRFGVPSYEQYF.

V is TRBV5-6 and J is TRBJ1-1; 7 nucleotides line up with TRBD1. CDR1 is SGHDT, CDR2 YYEEEE, per germline. Trimming cost V 5 bases and J 6 bases; bases outside gene matches: 10. There are 14 residues in the CDR3. The CDR3 is CASRGDREWPEAFF. CDR3 coding DNA: TGTGCCAGCAGAGGAGACAGGGAGTGGCCTGAAGCTTTCTTT.

The chain carries TRBV5-1 and TRBJ2-2; 10 bases are a match to TRBD2. The CDR3 has 18 residues. Per the germline V gene, CDR1 is SGHRS and CDR2 is YFSETQ. Trimming removed 0 bases from V and 7 bases from J; junction bases left unmatched: 12. CDR3: CASSLDSLAGDRNGELFF. The DNA of the CDR3 is TGCGCCAGCAGCTTGGACTCTCTAGCGGGAGATCGTAACGGGGAGCTGTTTTTT. The full variable domain, rest sourced from reference TRBV5-1 and TRBJ2-2, is KAGVTQTPRYLIKTRGQQVTLSCSPISGHRSVSWYQQTPGQGLQFLFEYFSETQRNKGNFPGRFSGRQFSNSRSEMNVSTLELGDSALYLCASSLDSLAGDRNGELFFGEGSRLTVL.

This sequence joins TRBV7-3 and TRBJ2-1; weak D call: TRBD2 (6 bases). Germline values: CDR1 SGHTA, CDR2 FQGTGA. Trimming pared 3 bases from V and 7 bases from J, leaving 10 bases between. The CDR3 totals 13 residues. Here the CDR3 DNA reads TGTGCCAGCAGCTTGGGGGGTGTGAATGAGCAGTTCTTC. Its translation is CASSLGGVNEQFF.

The V call is TRBV19, the J call TRBJ2-1; the match to TRBD2 covers 7 bases. The CDR3 runs 15 residues. The V gene's germline CDR1 is LNHDA and CDR2 SQIVND (reference sequence). V trimming: 1 base; J trimming: 5 bases; junction bases outside the gene matches: 5. CDR3 sequence (DNA): TGTGCCAGTAGTATAGGGGCTAGCGGCCACAATGAGCAGTTCTTC. Its translation: CASSIGASGHNEQFF.

The chain carries TRBV5-1 and TRBJ1-2, with TRBD1 as a possible D gene (6 bases). Germline V gene sequence: CDR1 SGHRS, CDR2 YFSETQ. The V end was cut by 3 bases, the J end by 4 bases, with 19 bases between. This CDR3 has 16 amino acids. Here the CDR3 reads CASSSTGNSVGYGYTF. CDR3 DNA sequence: TGCGCCAGCAGCTCCACAGGGAACTCGGTTGGCTATGGCTACACCTTC.

The DNA for the CDR3 is TGTGCCAGTAGTACTTGGAGGGAGGCAACTAATGAAAAACTGTTTTTT. Translating it yields CASSTWREATNEKLFF. This chain joins TRBV19 and TRBJ1-4, with D unclear. Looked up from germline, CDR1 is LNHDA and CDR2 is SQIVND (reference sequence). Trimming pared 4 bases from V and 0 bases from J, leaving 12 bases between. The CDR3 extends over 16 amino acids.

The chain couples TRBV2 to TRBJ1-2; D is unresolved. V was trimmed by 7 bases and J by 0 bases, leaving 12 bases between them. CDR3 length: 14 amino acids. Germline V lookup: CDR1 SNHLY, CDR2 FYNNEI. Here the CDR3 reads CASTEVLANYGYTF. CDR3 nucleotides: TGTGCCAGCACCGAGGTCCTAGCTAACTATGGCTACACCTTC.

The chain employs TRBV4-2 and TRBJ1-3, with unresolved D. The length of the CDR3 is 16 residues. Germline assignment: CDR1 LGHNA and CDR2 YNFKEQ. V lost 0 bases and J lost 0, with 9 bases in between. The chain's CDR3 is CASSQEGHYSGNTIYF. DNA of the CDR3: TGTGCCAGCAGCCAAGAAGGTCACTACTCTGGAAACACCATATATTTT.

The chain uses TRBV10-3 and TRBJ2-7; TRBD2 aligns across 10 bases. Germline values: CDR1 ENHRY, CDR2 SYGVKD. V shed 0 bases and J 2 bases; nucleotides not matched to a gene: 10. This CDR3 is built from 18 residues. CDR3 in DNA: TGTGCCATCAGTGAGTCCCCAGCGGGAGGGCCGGTTCCCTACGAGCAGTACTTC. Amino acids: CAISESPAGGPVPYEQYF.

The chain combines TRBV6-5 with TRBJ2-7; 8 bases align to TRBD2. The V gene's germline CDR1 is MNHEY and CDR2 SVGAGI. With 7 bases clipped from V and 3 bases from J, the junction kept 11 bases outside the gene matches. CDR3 size: 15 residues. DNA of the CDR3: TGTGCCAGCACCCCCGGGAGGGACTATAACTACGAGCAGTACTTC. This codes for CASTPGRDYNYEQYF.

The chain joins TRBV7-9 to TRBJ2-1, with 8 bases aligning to TRBD2. Germline V gives CDR1 SEHNR, CDR2 FQNEAQ (reference sequence). J lost 9 bases, V lost 5 bases, and 6 bases had no gene match. The CDR3 totals 13 residues. The CDR3 sequence: CASSPGLAGEQFF. CDR3 nucleotides: TGTGCCAGCAGCCCGGGGCTAGCGGGTGAGCAGTTCTTC.

The rearrangement joins TRBV9 to TRBJ2-3, with D unresolved. The V gene's germline CDR1 is SGDLS and CDR2 YYNGEE. V lost 0 bases and J 9 bases, leaving 11 bases between the germline ends. The CDR3 consists of 13 residues. The CDR3 loop is CASSVDEKKTQYF. CDR3 in DNA: TGTGCCAGCAGCGTAGACGAGAAGAAAACGCAGTATTTT.

This rearrangement joins TRBV28 to TRBJ1-5; D unclear. V was cut by 3 bases and J by 5 bases, with 11 bases left in between. Germline V gene sequence: CDR1 MDHEN, CDR2 SYDVKM. The CDR3 has 14 residues. For the CDR3, the DNA is TGTGCCAGCAGTTTGTTTGGGCGTTATCAGCCCCAGCATTTT. This sequence encodes CASSLFGRYQPQHF.

This clone came up a few times. The chain couples TRBV30 to TRBJ1-1; 9 bases match TRBD1. Germline-derived CDR1 and CDR2 are GTSNPN and SVGIG (reference sequence). J lost 3 bases, V lost 1 base, and 9 bases had no gene match. The CDR3 has 16 residues. The CDR3 sequence is CAWSGGGTGLDTEAFF. DNA of the CDR3: TGTGCCTGGAGTGGGGGAGGGACAGGGTTGGACACTGAAGCTTTCTTT. The entire variable domain, with the rest obtained from reference TRBV30 and TRBJ1-1, is as follows: SQTIHQWPATLVQPVGSPLSLECTVEGTSNPNLYWYRQAAGRGLQLLFYSVGIGQISSEVPQNLSASRPQDRQFILSSKKLLLSDSGFYLCAWSGGGTGLDTEAFFGQGTRLTVV.

The count of this clone is one. The chain couples TRBV5-4 to TRBJ2-1; D remains ambiguous. The CDR3 is 13 residues long. V lost 1 base and J 8 bases, leaving 10 bases between the germline ends. CDR1 and CDR2 (germline): SGHNT, YYREEE (reference sequence). CDR3 amino acids: CASSLSRTDEQFF. CDR3 nucleotide sequence: TGTGCCAGCAGCTTGAGTCGTACGGATGAGCAGTTCTTC.

The chain is built from TRBV5-6 and TRBJ2-3; no definite D call. The CDR3 is 15 residues long. V lost 3 bases, J lost 1 base, and 12 bases lay in between. CDR1 and CDR2 from the germline V gene are SGHDT and YYEEEE. The CDR3 is CASSSSWAGTDTQYF. The CDR3 nucleotides are TGTGCCAGCAGCTCGAGTTGGGCAGGCACAGATACGCAGTATTTT.

The V and J genes are TRBV28 and TRBJ2-7, with TRBD2 matching over 13 bases. There are 16 residues in the CDR3. Germline trimming cut 5 bases from V and 7 bases from J; bases unmatched to any gene: 11. In germline, CDR1 is MDHEN, CDR2 SYDVKM. CDR3: CASSPGLAGVLGEQYF. CDR3 nucleotide sequence: TGTGCCAGCAGTCCTGGACTAGCGGGAGTTCTGGGTGAGCAGTACTTC.

The J gene is TRBJ2-1, the V gene TRBV19, with TRBD2 as a possible D gene (6 bases). Trimming left V 7 bases short and J 5 bases short, with 18 bases between. CDR1 is LNHDA and CDR2 is SQIVND in the germline V gene (reference sequence). This CDR3 spans 15 amino acids. The DNA for the CDR3 is TGTGCCAGTACCCCATCGGAGGGGTCCCACAATGAGCAGTTCTTC. It codes for CASTPSEGSHNEQFF.